The rows below give T cell receptor beta chains drawn from one sample of a study of T cell changes during pregnancy in multiple sclerosis. TCRdb keeps only in-frame clones here, not all; method: immunoSEQ multiplex PCR. The profile covers 50,000 or so clones, with around 94% appearing a single time and under 0.95% taken by the ten largest. The sequences come from CD4+ T cells from peripheral blood mononuclear cells, collected in the third trimester of pregnancy. The receptors were sampled from a female donor with multiple sclerosis, enrolled in a pregnancy study. The CDR3 runs from the conserved cysteine through the conserved F or W. D genes are given only for firm matches. Rows may omit the clone size; those that give it use once, few, many or a size class.

size: NA; V: TRBV18; D: NA; J: TRBJ1-5; CDR3: CASSQGNSNQPQHF; DNA: TGTGCCAGCTCACAGGGGAATAGCAATCAGCCCCAGCATTTT
size: NA; V: TRBV7-3; D: NA; J: TRBJ1-2; CDR3: CASSLTGGPNGYTF; DNA: TGTGCCAGCAGCTTAACGGGAGGGCCGAATGGCTACACCTTC
size: NA; V: TRBV5-4; D: TRBD2; J: TRBJ2-7; CDR3: CASSPRLAGGSSYEQYF; DNA: TGTGCCAGCAGCCCCCGACTAGCGGGGGGGTCCTCCTACGAGCAGTACTTC
size: NA; V: TRBV30; D: NA; J: TRBJ1-1; CDR3: CAWSEQGVGNTEAFF; DNA: TGTGCCTGGAGCGAACAGGGTGTAGGGAACACTGAAGCTTTCTTT
size: NA; V: TRBV7-8; D: TRBD1; J: TRBJ2-7; CDR3: CASSGDRGPISYEQYF; DNA: TGTGCCAGCAGCGGCGACAGGGGTCCTATCTCCTACGAGCAGTACTTC
size: NA; V: TRBV7-6; D: NA; J: TRBJ2-1; CDR3: CASSLPQSGSYNEQFF; DNA: TGTGCCAGCAGCTTACCCCAGTCAGGCTCCTACAATGAGCAGTTCTTC
size: NA; V: TRBV6-5; D: NA; J: TRBJ2-1; CDR3: CASSKTLGYEQFF; DNA: TGTGCCAGCAGTAAAACACTAGGTTATGAGCAGTTCTTC
size: medium-sized; V: TRBV6-5; D: TRBD2; J: TRBJ2-4; CDR3: CASRGGIAKNIQYF; DNA: TGTGCCAGCAGGGGGGGGATAGCCAAAAACATTCAGTACTTC
size: NA; V: TRBV4-3; D: TRBD2; J: TRBJ2-2; CDR3: CASSLAGGLNTGELFF; DNA: TGCGCCAGCAGCCTAGCGGGGGGCCTTAACACCGGGGAGCTGTTTTTT
size: NA; V: TRBV4-1; D: NA; J: TRBJ1-2; CDR3: CASSQDRGSIYGYTF; DNA: TGCGCCAGCAGCCAAGATCGGGGGTCAATCTATGGCTACACCTTC
size: NA; V: TRBV30; D: NA; J: TRBJ2-5; CDR3: CAWSVGVQETQYF; DNA: TGTGCCTGGAGTGTAGGGGTACAAGAGACCCAGTACTTC
size: NA; V: TRBV7-8; D: NA; J: TRBJ1-3; CDR3: CASSLYRAGNTIYF; DNA: TGTGCCAGCAGCTTATACAGGGCTGGAAACACCATATATTTT
size: NA; V: TRBV2; D: NA; J: TRBJ1-5; CDR3: CASSEQGNQPQHF; DNA: TGTGCCAGCAGTGAGCAGGGGAATCAGCCCCAGCATTTT
size: once; V: TRBV2; D: NA; J: TRBJ1-4; CDR3: CASSEQLGGKLFF; DNA: TGTGCCAGCAGTGAACAACTAGGAGGGAAACTGTTTTTT
size: once; V: TRBV19; D: TRBD1; J: TRBJ1-2; CDR3: CASTPDRAVLNYGYTF; DNA: TGTGCCAGTACCCCTGACAGGGCGGTACTCAACTATGGCTACACCTTC
size: NA; V: TRBV10-3; D: NA; J: TRBJ2-1; CDR3: CAISTHFGDYNEQFF; DNA: TGTGCCATCAGTACCCATTTCGGGGATTACAATGAGCAGTTCTTC
size: NA; V: TRBV11-2; D: NA; J: TRBJ2-7; CDR3: CASSFIQGPYEQYF; DNA: TGTGCCAGCAGCTTTATTCAGGGCCCCTACGAGCAGTACTTC
size: NA; V: TRBV2; D: NA; J: TRBJ1-1; CDR3: CASYRRGGDTEAFF; DNA: TGTGCCAGCTATCGACGGGGGGGGGACACTGAAGCTTTCTTT
size: NA; V: TRBV4-2; D: TRBD2; J: TRBJ2-5; CDR3: CASSQVPRGGETQYF; DNA: TGTGCCAGCAGCCAAGTCCCGCGGGGGGGGGAGACCCAGTACTTC
size: NA; V: TRBV9; D: NA; J: TRBJ2-1; CDR3: CASSAVVDNEQFF; DNA: TGTGCCAGCAGCGCCGTAGTAGACAATGAGCAGTTCTTC
size: NA; V: TRBV29-1; D: NA; J: TRBJ1-4; CDR3: CSVLDEKLFF; DNA: TGCAGCGTCCTTGATGAAAAACTGTTTTTT
size: NA; V: TRBV14; D: NA; J: TRBJ1-2; CDR3: CASSQDTGHRGYTF; DNA: TGTGCCAGCAGCCAAGATACGGGACATAGGGGCTACACCTTC
size: NA; V: TRBV28; D: NA; J: TRBJ1-2; CDR3: CAIQVGYGYTF; DNA: TGTGCCATTCAAGTCGGGTATGGCTACACCTTC
size: NA; V: TRBV15; D: NA; J: TRBJ1-1; CDR3: CATSPPQAGDRKAEAFF; DNA: TGTGCCACCAGTCCTCCCCAGGCAGGGGATCGTAAGGCCGAAGCTTTCTTT
size: NA; V: TRBV19; D: TRBD1; J: TRBJ1-2; CDR3: CASSNLGQGFYGYTF; DNA: TGTGCCAGTAGTAACTTAGGACAGGGTTTTTATGGCTACACCTTC
size: NA; V: TRBV5-1; D: NA; J: TRBJ1-2; CDR3: CASSLEVGYGYTF; DNA: TGCGCCAGCAGCTTGGAGGTCGGGTATGGCTACACCTTC
size: NA; V: TRBV18; D: TRBD1; J: TRBJ2-7; CDR3: CASSRQGVPDEQYF; DNA: TGTGCCAGCTCAAGACAGGGGGTCCCCGACGAGCAGTACTTC
size: NA; V: TRBV2; D: TRBD1; J: TRBJ1-5; CDR3: CASSEQGGDQPQHF; DNA: TGTGCCAGCAGTGAACAAGGGGGCGATCAGCCCCAGCATTTT
size: NA; V: TRBV7-9; D: TRBD1; J: TRBJ1-6; CDR3: CASSLAQGPPGHSPLHF; DNA: TGTGCCAGCAGCTTAGCACAGGGGCCCCCAGGGCACTCACCCCTCCACTTT
size: NA; V: TRBV5-4; D: NA; J: TRBJ2-7; CDR3: CASSPGTPEQYF; DNA: TGTGCCAGCAGCCCCGGGACACCCGAGCAGTACTTC
size: NA; V: TRBV30; D: NA; J: TRBJ2-7; CDR3: CAWARSSYEQYF; DNA: TGTGCCTGGGCGAGGAGCTCCTACGAGCAGTACTTC
size: NA; V: TRBV6-6; D: TRBD1; J: TRBJ2-3; CDR3: CASSPTGVRADTQYF; DNA: TGTGCCAGCAGTCCTACAGGGGTTAGGGCAGATACGCAGTATTTT
size: NA; V: TRBV29-1; D: NA; J: TRBJ1-2; CDR3: CSVEGLIYGYTF; DNA: TGCAGCGTTGAGGGACTGATCTATGGCTACACCTTC
size: NA; V: TRBV10-1; D: TRBD1; J: TRBJ2-7; CDR3: CASSAQGALSYEQYF; DNA: TGCGCCAGCAGTGCCCAGGGGGCCCTCTCCTACGAGCAGTACTTC
size: NA; V: TRBV2; D: TRBD1; J: TRBJ1-6; CDR3: CASRAGQGTPPLHF; DNA: TGTGCCAGCAGGGCGGGACAGGGTACCCCACCCCTCCACTTT
size: NA; V: TRBV6-6; D: NA; J: TRBJ2-2; CDR3: CASSPPIGGELFF; DNA: TGTGCCAGCAGCCCTCCAATCGGCGGGGAGCTGTTTTTT
size: NA; V: TRBV5-1; D: NA; J: TRBJ1-2; CDR3: CASSPPSGSYGYTF; DNA: TGCGCCAGCAGCCCCCCGTCTGGGAGCTATGGCTACACCTTC
size: few; V: TRBV7-2; D: NA; J: TRBJ1-5; CDR3: CASSRMRDQPQHF; DNA: TGTGCCAGCAGTCGGATGCGGGATCAGCCCCAGCATTTT
size: NA; V: TRBV5-4; D: NA; J: TRBJ1-1; CDR3: CASSLPGGEGTEAFF; DNA: TGTGCCAGCAGCTTGCCAGGAGGTGAGGGCACTGAAGCTTTCTTT
size: NA; V: TRBV10-3; D: TRBD1; J: TRBJ2-1; CDR3: CAIRRDSIYNEQFF; DNA: TGTGCCATCAGAAGGGACAGCATCTACAATGAGCAGTTCTTC
size: once; V: TRBV5-6; D: TRBD1; J: TRBJ1-2; CDR3: CASSGDRGPDGYTF; DNA: TGTGCCAGCAGCGGGGACAGAGGCCCTGATGGCTACACCTTC
size: NA; V: TRBV5-5; D: NA; J: TRBJ2-7; CDR3: CASSLVGGSYEQYF; DNA: TGTGCCAGCAGCTTGGTCGGGGGATCCTACGAGCAGTACTTC
size: once; V: TRBV2; D: NA; J: TRBJ1-5; CDR3: CASSDWASQPQHF; DNA: TGTGCCAGCAGTGATTGGGCGTCTCAGCCCCAGCATTTT
size: NA; V: TRBV6-1; D: NA; J: TRBJ1-1; CDR3: CASKGNTGNTEAFF; DNA: TGTGCCAGCAAGGGGAATACAGGGAACACTGAAGCTTTCTTT